The next 16 T cell receptor beta chains were all read from a single sample in a study of blood T cells in healthy people across ages. With a J-beta primer mix and a sample-barcoded 5' primer, a second PCR ran roughly 6 to 11 cycles. TCRdb reprocessed the 5' RACE reads with MiXCR, giving one entry per CDR3 protein. The table records over a million distinct CDR3 sequences, around 39% of them present only once. Sequencing input: blood. The source of these receptors is a woman under 30 in good health.

This rearrangement joins TRBV6-5 to TRBJ1-1; 7 bases map to TRBD1. The V gene end was trimmed by 4 bases and the J gene end by 1 base; junction bases not matched to a gene: 9. The germline V gene encodes CDR1 MNHEY and CDR2 SVGAGI. The CDR3 loop spans 16 amino acids. CDR3 DNA: TGTGCCAGCAGTTCACAGACAGGGACCCCGAACACTGAAGCTTTCTTT. Translating it yields CASSSQTGTPNTEAFF.

This clonotype turned up a few times. The chain recombines TRBV12-5 with TRBJ2-1; D assignment may be TRBD1 or TRBD2 (6 bases each). The CDR3 consists of 15 residues. Germline V gene lookup returns CDR1 LGHNT and CDR2 FRNRAP. With 1 base removed from V and 6 bases from J, the gap between germline ends came to 13 bases. CDR3 DNA: TGTGCTAGTGGTTTGGAACGAGGGGGGCGCAATGAGCAGTTCTTC. Its translation: CASGLERGGRNEQFF.

The rearrangement links TRBV19 to TRBJ2-1; 8 bases align to TRBD2. The CDR3 consists of 15 residues. V dropped 2 bases and J dropped 3; count of bases not matched to a gene: 3. Looked up from germline, CDR1 is LNHDA and CDR2 is SQIVND (reference sequence). In DNA, the CDR3 is TGTGCCAGTAGTATATGGAGCGGGAGCTACAATGAGCAGTTCTTC. Residues: CASSIWSGSYNEQFF. Using reference TRBV19 and TRBJ2-1 for the parts outside the CDR3, the full variable domain is DGGITQSPKYLFRKEGQNVTLSCEQNLNHDAMYWYRQDPGQGLRLIYYSQIVNDFQKGDIAEGYSVSREKKESFPLTVTSAQKNPTAFYLCASSIWSGSYNEQFFGPGTRLTVL.

The table lists this clonotype with a few counts. This chain links TRBV24-1 with TRBJ2-3; D might be TRBD1 or TRBD2, each matching 5 bases. The CDR3 runs to 15 residues. V lost 2 bases to trimming and J lost 1 base, with 9 bases between them. Germline CDR1 KGHDR, CDR2 SFDVKD. The CDR3 loop is CATSDSGRGTDTQYF. CDR3 DNA sequence: TGTGCCACCAGTGATTCGGGACGGGGCACAGATACGCAGTATTTT.

The V call is TRBV15, the J call TRBJ2-5, with 8 bases fitting TRBD2. The CDR3 is 13 amino acids. V was clipped by 8 bases and J by 3 bases; unmatched bases: 5. Germline V CDR1 and CDR2: LNHNV, YYDKDF (reference sequence). The CDR3 bases are TGTGCCACCGAGACTAGCGTTAAAGAGACCCAGTACTTC. Translating gives CATETSVKETQYF. Full variable domain (remainder filled in from reference TRBV15 and TRBJ2-5): DAMVIQNPRYQVTQFGKPVTLSCSQTLNHNVMYWYQQKSSQAPKLLFHYYDKDFNNEADTPDNFQSRRPNTSFCFLDIRSPGLGDTAMYLCATETSVKETQYFGPGTRLLVL.

The V and J genes are TRBV27 and TRBJ2-5; D ambiguous. Germline CDR1 reads MNHEY; CDR2 reads SMNVEV (reference sequence). The CDR3 extends over 17 amino acids. V lost 3 bases, J lost 4 bases, and 21 bases lay in between. The CDR3 DNA is TGTGCCAGCAGTTTTTCTCTCCTCGTCACTGGGCTAGAGACCCAGTACTTC. It translates to CASSFSLLVTGLETQYF.

This rearrangement joins TRBV9 to TRBJ2-1; 8 nucleotides align to TRBD2. This CDR3 has 16 amino acids. J lost 7 bases, V lost 0 bases, and 9 bases had no gene match. The germline V gene encodes CDR1 SGDLS and CDR2 YYNGEE. CDR3 sequence: CASSVDPRGGENEQFF. Written as DNA, the CDR3 is TGTGCCAGCAGCGTAGACCCACGGGGGGGGGAGAATGAGCAGTTCTTC.

On this clonotype: It is likely a read error, because the conserved phenylalanine at the end of the CDR3 is missing. This sequence joins TRBV20-1 and TRBJ2-2; D unclear. This CDR3 has 13 amino acids. Germline CDR1 reads DFQATT; CDR2 reads SNEGSKA (reference sequence). The chain's CDR3 is CSVPNANTGELFL. DNA for the CDR3: TGCAGCGTCCCGAACGCGAACACCGGGGAGCTGTTTCTT.

This clonotype occurred a few times. The chain carries TRBV4-2 and TRBJ2-1, with TRBD2 matching over 7 bases. V shed 3 bases, J shed 2 bases, and the junction held 10 bases outside the gene matches. This CDR3 comprises 17 residues. Germline lookup yields CDR1 LGHNA and CDR2 YNFKEQ. The CDR3 DNA sequence: TGTGCCAGCAGCCAGTCTGGGCTCCTAGCGGCCTACAATGAGCAGTTCTTC. Its translation: CASSQSGLLAAYNEQFF.

V is TRBV20-1 and J is TRBJ1-1, with a weak D call TRBD1 (5 bases). V dropped 0 bases and J dropped 6 bases, with 11 bases sitting between them. The CDR3 has 13 amino acids. Germline V gene sequence: CDR1 DFQATT, CDR2 SNEGSKA (reference sequence). CDR3 residues: CSARDGGVAEAFF. The CDR3 DNA is TGCAGTGCTAGAGATGGGGGAGTGGCTGAAGCTTTCTTT.

With regard to this clonotype: One end of the junction varies from germline; a read error may be responsible. The V and J genes are TRBV9 and TRBJ1-1; 7 bases match TRBD1. The CDR3 totals 14 residues. CDR1 SGDLS and CDR2 YYNGEE come from the germline V gene. CDR3 region: CASSGRQGNSEAFF. The CDR3 DNA reads as TGTGCCAGCAGCGGACGACAGGGAAACAGTGAAGCTTTCTTT.

This clonotype came up a few times. The rearrangement links TRBV24-1 to TRBJ2-5; D ambiguous. Germline V CDR1 and CDR2: KGHDR, SFDVKD. The CDR3 sequence is 13 residues long. Between the trimmed V and J ends, which lost 1 base and 1 base, there was a span of 3 bases. CDR3 residues: CATSDLSQETQYF. The CDR3 nucleotides are TGTGCCACCAGTGATTTAAGCCAAGAGACCCAGTACTTC.

This clonotype appeared many times. J is TRBJ2-3 and V is TRBV12-3 or TRBV12-4; no clear D gene. The CDR3 consists of 12 residues. The V end was cut by 6 bases, the J end by 3 bases, with 7 bases between. CDR3 loop: CASRGLTDTQYF. CDR3 coding DNA: TGTGCCAGCAGGGGGTTAACAGATACGCAGTATTTT.

This clonotype was counted a few times. The V gene is TRBV4-1, the J gene TRBJ2-7; D possibly corresponds to TRBD2 (6 bases). CDR3 size: 14 residues. Germline V lookup: CDR1 MGHRA, CDR2 YSYEKL. Deletions cut 6 bases from V and 3 bases from J, with 15 bases between. CDR3 coding DNA: TGCGCCAGCAGTATGGAGGTCGGGGGCTACGAGCAGTACTTC. Encoded protein: CASSMEVGGYEQYF.

This clonotype was seen many times. The chain employs TRBV6-4 and TRBJ2-3, with a tentative D call TRBD2 (5 bases). The CDR3 runs 15 residues. V gave up 3 bases and J gave up 0 bases, with 10 bases separating them. Germline-derived CDR1 and CDR2 are MRHNA and SNTAGT. CDR3 region: CASSERAASTDTQYF. The CDR3 bases are TGTGCCAGCAGTGAGAGAGCGGCAAGCACAGATACGCAGTATTTT.

This clonotype showed up just a few times. The chain links TRBV15 to TRBJ1-4, with 10 positions matching TRBD1. The CDR3 spans 17 residues. J gave up 0 bases and V 8 bases, and 9 bases lay outside the gene matches. Germline CDR1 LNHNV, CDR2 YYDKDF (reference sequence). CDR3 nucleotides: TGTGCCACCCGAAGGACAGGGGGATTGGCAACTAATGAAAAACTGTTTTTT. The encoded protein is CATRRTGGLATNEKLFF.